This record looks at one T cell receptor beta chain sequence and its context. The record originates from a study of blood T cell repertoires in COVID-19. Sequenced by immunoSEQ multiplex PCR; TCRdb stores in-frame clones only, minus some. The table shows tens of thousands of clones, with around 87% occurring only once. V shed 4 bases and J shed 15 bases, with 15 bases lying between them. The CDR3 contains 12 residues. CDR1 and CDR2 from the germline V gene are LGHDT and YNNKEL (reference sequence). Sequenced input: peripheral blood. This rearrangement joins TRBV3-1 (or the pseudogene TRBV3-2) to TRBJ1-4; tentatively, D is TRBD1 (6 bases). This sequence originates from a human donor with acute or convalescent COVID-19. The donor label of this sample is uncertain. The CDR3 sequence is CASSRTGSFVFF. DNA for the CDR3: TGTGCCAGCAGCCGAACAGGGAGTTTCGTGTTTTTT.